This T cell receptor (beta chain) was profiled in a study of T cells in Graves' hyperthyroidism and ophthalmopathy. Study summary: At initial diagnosis, before any treatment had begun, peripheral blood was obtained.

TCR beta CDR3 regions were amplified from RNA transcripts. A set of HTBI primers served as the primers for a first-round RT-PCR of the TCR CDR3. Using its own MiXCR run on the multiplex PCR reads, TCRdb lists one record per CDR3 protein. The sample holds 600,000 to 700,000 distinct CDR3 sequences, roughly 15% seen once. Study results and caveats: A model of 13 V-J pairs discriminated ophthalmopathy from stable hyperthyroidism.

V gave up 3 bases and J gave up 3 bases; unmatched junction bases: 5. The CDR3 contains 14 residues. A roughly 10 ml volume of fresh peripheral blood provided the PBMCs. This clonotype occurred many times. No antigen is known for it. The TCR comes from a middle-aged woman with Graves' ophthalmopathy. Material: blood. The chain uses TRBV12-3 or TRBV12-4 and TRBJ2-7; 7 bases align to TRBD2. As DNA, the CDR3 is TGTGCCAGCAGTTTCCTGACTAGCAGCTACGAGCAGTACTTC. Amino acids: CASSFLTSSYEQYF.